Below, 10 T cell receptor beta chains from the same sample are listed, as sequenced in a study of blood T cell repertoires in COVID-19. Some clones are missing from TCRdb's copy, which holds only in-frame ones; the method was immunoSEQ multiplex PCR. The table lists about 320,000 clones, around 90% of them singletons. Sequencing was done on a sample of PBMCs or T cells enriched from blood (not recorded which). The receptors here all came from a man in his sixties who had recovered from COVID-19.

The CDR3 sequence is CASSADRGAFVSQYF. The CDR3 nucleotides are TGTGCCAGCAGTGCTGACAGAGGAGCGTTTGTTTCGCAGTATTTT. The chain has TRBV28 and TRBJ2-3; perhaps TRBD1 as D (5 bases). The germline V and J ends were trimmed by 5 bases and 10 bases, with 22 bases remaining between them. The CDR3 has 15 residues. CDR1 is MDHEN, CDR2 SYDVKM, per germline.

V is TRBV5-4 and J is TRBJ2-1, with TRBD2 matching over 15 bases. After removal of 3 bases from V and 3 bases from J, the junction contained 10 bases not matched to a gene. The CDR3 spans 19 residues. Looked up from germline, CDR1 is SGHNT and CDR2 is YYREEE (reference sequence). CDR3 protein: CASSSWTSGRAPYYNEQFF. The CDR3 DNA sequence: TGTGCCAGCAGCTCTTGGACTAGCGGGAGGGCTCCTTACTACAATGAGCAGTTCTTC.

V is TRBV28 and J is TRBJ2-3; 7 bases map to TRBD1. Losses at the gene ends were 11 bases for V and 1 base for J; bases not matched to a gene: 33. Per germline, CDR1 MDHEN and CDR2 SYDVKM. CDR3 length: 22 amino acids. The CDR3 DNA sequence: TGTGCCGGCTTGTTTCTTTTCCCCGCCTGGAGCGGAGCACAGGGGTGCACAGATACGCAGTATTTT. This translates into CAGLFLFPAWSGAQGCTDTQYF.

This chain links TRBV5-1 with TRBJ2-3; 7 nucleotides match TRBD1. Germline V gives CDR1 SGHRS, CDR2 YFSETQ. The CDR3 totals 15 residues. Trimming took 3 bases from V and 3 from J; bases not matched to a gene: 7. Written as DNA, the CDR3 is TGCGCCAGCAGCTGGAAGGGGGCTGTAACAGATACGCAGTATTTT. Translating it yields CASSWKGAVTDTQYF.

This clone was detected a few times. The genes are TRBV27 and TRBJ2-1, with TRBD2 matching 10 bases. CDR1 and CDR2 from the germline V gene are MNHEY and SMNVEV (reference sequence). The CDR3 has 15 amino acids. V was pared by 8 bases and J by 6 bases, with 10 bases of the junction left unmatched. CDR3 in amino acids: CASSNRLAGINEQFF. CDR3 DNA sequence: TGTGCCAGCTCGAATCGACTAGCGGGTATCAATGAGCAGTTCTTC.

This chain uses TRBV6-4 with TRBJ2-1, with 11 bases fitting TRBD2. CDR3 length equals 16 residues. CDR1 is MRHNA and CDR2 is SNTAGT in the germline V gene. V was clipped by 3 bases and J by 10 bases; unmatched bases: 11. This CDR3 reads CASSERETSGVWEQFF. For the CDR3, the DNA is TGTGCCAGCAGTGAAAGGGAGACTAGCGGGGTCTGGGAGCAGTTCTTC.

V gene TRBV13 combines with J gene TRBJ2-7; maybe TRBD1 (6 bases). Per germline, CDR1 PRHDT and CDR2 FYEKMQ (reference sequence). Trimming stripped 1 base from V and 0 bases from J, with 10 bases between. This CDR3 region has 15 residues. CDR3 nucleotide sequence: TGTGCCAGCAGCTTAGTTGGGACAACCTCCTACGAGCAGTACTTC. This sequence encodes CASSLVGTTSYEQYF.

V and J are TRBV9 and TRBJ2-5; 7 nucleotides match TRBD1. There are 15 residues in the CDR3. Trimming took 2 bases from V and 4 from J; bases not matched to a gene: 8. Germline CDR1 SGDLS, CDR2 YYNGEE. The CDR3, as DNA: TGTGCCAGCAGCGTCTCCCCACAGGGGACAGAGACCCAGTACTTC. Amino acid sequence: CASSVSPQGTETQYF.

The chain recombines TRBV29-1 with TRBJ2-2; 7 positions match TRBD1. Germline lookup yields CDR1 SQVTM and CDR2 ANQGSEA. J lost 9 bases, V lost 4 bases, and 11 bases had no gene match. The CDR3 runs to 14 residues. The CDR3 reads CSVGRTGPNRELFF. CDR3 bases: TGCAGCGTTGGACGGACAGGCCCGAATCGGGAGCTGTTTTTT.

This sequence joins TRBV2 and TRBJ2-5, with D maybe TRBD2 (5 bases). V was trimmed by 4 bases and J by 1 base, leaving 16 bases between them. The CDR3 spans 16 residues. Germline values: CDR1 SNHLY, CDR2 FYNNEI. In DNA form, the CDR3 reads TGTGCCAGCAGTGTGAGGCCCAGCGGTGGCCAAGAGACCCAGTACTTC. This codes for CASSVRPSGGQETQYF.